Included here is one T cell receptor (beta chain) sequence, with context. There are 14 residues in the CDR3. V lost 4 bases and J lost 6; bases outside the gene matches: 6. Germline V gene sequence: CDR1 ENHRY, CDR2 SYGVKD. Study processing details: Amplification with reference gene primers provided the estimates of nucleated cell counts. Measured with immunoSEQ multiplex PCR; TCRdb has only the in-frame clones, and not every one. D and trimming come from the DNA, and the V and J calls and clone size come from that table. The sample has 200,000 to 250,000 clones, roughly 86% seen once. The sample belongs to a study of blood T cell repertoires in COVID-19. Study-wide background: Acute and convalescent COVID-19 samples came from the United States, Italy and Spain. From T cells, B-cell-depleted T cells, or PBMCs came the material, which was cDNA or gDNA.

This TCR came from a woman in her fifties or sixties who had recovered from COVID-19. The sequenced sample was peripheral blood. The V and J genes are TRBV10-3 and TRBJ2-1; 7 nucleotides align to TRBD2. The CDR3 DNA is TGTGCCATCAGTGCCGGGACTACAAGCAATGAGCAGTTCTTC. Its translation is CAISAGTTSNEQFF.